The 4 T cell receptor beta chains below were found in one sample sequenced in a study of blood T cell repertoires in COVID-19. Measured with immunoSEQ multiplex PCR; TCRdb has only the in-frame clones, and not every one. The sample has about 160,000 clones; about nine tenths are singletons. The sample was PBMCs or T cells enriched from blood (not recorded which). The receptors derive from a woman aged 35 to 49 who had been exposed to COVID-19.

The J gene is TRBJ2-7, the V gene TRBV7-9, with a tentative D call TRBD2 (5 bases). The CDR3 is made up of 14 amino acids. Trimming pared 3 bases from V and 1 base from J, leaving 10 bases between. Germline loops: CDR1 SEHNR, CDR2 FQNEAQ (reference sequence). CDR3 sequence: CASSFPDSSYEQYF. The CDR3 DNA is TGTGCCAGCAGCTTTCCGGACTCTTCCTACGAGCAGTACTTC.

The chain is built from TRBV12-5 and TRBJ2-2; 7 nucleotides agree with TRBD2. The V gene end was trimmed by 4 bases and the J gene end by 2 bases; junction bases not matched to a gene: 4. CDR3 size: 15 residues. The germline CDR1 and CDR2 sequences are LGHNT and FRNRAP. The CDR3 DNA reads TGTGCTAGTGGTTGGGGGACTACCAACACCGGGGAGCTGTTTTTT. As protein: CASGWGTTNTGELFF.

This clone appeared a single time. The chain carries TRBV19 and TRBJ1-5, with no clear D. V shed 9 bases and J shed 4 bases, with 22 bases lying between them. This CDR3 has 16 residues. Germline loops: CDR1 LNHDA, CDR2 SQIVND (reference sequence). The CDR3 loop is CASSADPDSKNQPQHF. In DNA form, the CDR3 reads TGTGCCAGCAGTGCGGACCCGGACTCAAAAAATCAGCCCCAGCATTTT.

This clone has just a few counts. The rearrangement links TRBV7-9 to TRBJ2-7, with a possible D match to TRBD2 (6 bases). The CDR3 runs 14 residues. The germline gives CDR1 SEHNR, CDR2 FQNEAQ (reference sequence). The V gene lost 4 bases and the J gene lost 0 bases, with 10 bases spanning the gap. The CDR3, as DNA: TGTGCCAGCAGCTATGGGAGGTTCTCCTACGAGCAGTACTTC. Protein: CASSYGRFSYEQYF. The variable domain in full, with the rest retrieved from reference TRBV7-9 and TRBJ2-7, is DTGVSQNPRHKITKRGQNVTFRCDPISEHNRLYWYRQTLGQGPEFLTYFQNEAQLEKSRLLSDRFSAERPKGSFSTLEIQRTEQGDSAMYLCASSYGRFSYEQYFGPGTRLTVT.